This T cell receptor (beta chain) was observed in a study of human T cells and chemical hapten exposure. To note about this clonotype: Its antigen is still unknown.

Findings and caveats of the study: Following DPC sensitization, TCRs present above 1 in 1000 frequency showed no change.

Unfractionated whole blood yielded total RNA. Individual cDNA molecules in this library carried unique molecular identifiers. TCRdb passed the 5' RACE reads through MiXCR, listing each CDR3 protein once. The sample contains roughly 120,000 distinct CDR3 sequences, approximately 19% of which appear only once. The sequence was collected from a human donor in good health.

This CDR3 is CASSAYQGRGAEAFF. The CDR3 DNA reads as TGTGCCAGCAGCGCATATCAGGGACGCGGCGCTGAAGCTTTCTTT. This rearrangement joins TRBV7-6 to TRBJ1-1, with a tentative D call TRBD1 (5 bases). Germline CDR1 is SGHVS and CDR2 is FNYEAQ. The CDR3 spans 15 residues. V lost 5 bases and J lost 6, with 19 bases in between.